Below are 14 T cell receptor beta chains sequenced from a single sample in a study of blood T cell repertoires in COVID-19. TCRdb's copy holds only in-frame clones and misses some; the assay was immunoSEQ multiplex PCR. The sample records 45,000 to 70,000 clones, around 67% being singletons. The source material was peripheral blood. These receptors were obtained from a woman aged 45-60 years with active or convalescent COVID-19.

This chain's CDR3 is CAWSVGGEGYTF. CDR3 sequence (DNA): TGTGCCTGGAGTGTGGGAGGAGAGGGCTACACCTTC. This chain links TRBV30 with TRBJ1-2; D not certain. Germline V gives CDR1 GTSNPN, CDR2 SVGIG (reference sequence). V lost 0 bases and J 8 bases, leaving 10 bases between the germline ends. There are 12 residues in the CDR3. Combining the CDR3 with reference TRBV30 and TRBJ1-2 gives the whole variable domain SQTIHQWPATLVQPVGSPLSLECTVEGTSNPNLYWYRQAAGRGLQLLFYSVGIGQISSEVPQNLSASRPQDRQFILSSKKLLLSDSGFYLCAWSVGGEGYTFGSGTRLTVV.

The V gene is TRBV27, the J gene TRBJ2-6; D is perhaps TRBD1 (6 bases). This CDR3 region has 17 residues. The V gene lost 9 bases and the J gene lost 0 bases, with 18 bases spanning the gap. The V gene's germline CDR1 is MNHEY and CDR2 SMNVEV (reference sequence). CDR3 amino acids: CASTITGPPSGANVLTF. CDR3 coding DNA: TGTGCCAGTACTATCACAGGGCCCCCCTCTGGGGCCAACGTCCTGACTTTC.

The chain combines TRBV6-5 with TRBJ2-7, with D possibly matching TRBD2 (6 bases). The germline V and J ends were trimmed by 7 bases and 7 bases, with 23 bases remaining between them. Germline lookup yields CDR1 MNHEY and CDR2 SVGAGI. The CDR3 contains 15 residues. CDR3 in DNA: TGTGCCAGCACCACAGGTTGGGGGGTACGTCAGGAGCAGTACTTC. Its protein product is CASTTGWGVRQEQYF.

This sequence joins TRBV12-3 or TRBV12-4 and TRBJ2-2; D is unresolved. Deletions cut 1 base from V and 6 bases from J, with 6 bases between. CDR3 length: 13 residues. CDR3 region: CASSLGSAGELFF. The CDR3 region has the DNA TGTGCCAGCAGTTTAGGGTCGGCCGGGGAGCTGTTTTTT.

V and J are TRBV10-3 and TRBJ2-1; no reliable D call. V was cut by 8 bases and J by 5 bases, with 7 bases left in between. Germline V CDR1 and CDR2: ENHRY, SYGVKD. This CDR3 region has 11 residues. The CDR3 region has the DNA TGTGCCATCTTAGTTCACAATGAGCAGTTCTTC. Translating it yields CAILVHNEQFF.

The chain employs TRBV27 and TRBJ1-6; D unclear. The CDR3 runs 15 residues. The ends were cut back, 3 bases at V and 7 bases at J, with 13 bases in the middle. Per germline, CDR1 MNHEY and CDR2 SMNVEV (reference sequence). The CDR3 DNA reads TGTGCCAGCAGTTTTAGCCCTTATATGAATTCACCCCTCCACTTT. Protein sequence: CASSFSPYMNSPLHF.

The chain links TRBV5-4 to TRBJ2-1, with 11 bases identical to TRBD2. The CDR3 spans 15 residues. The germline CDR1 and CDR2 sequences are SGHNT and YYREEE (reference sequence). With 3 bases clipped from V and 4 bases from J, the junction kept 3 bases outside the gene matches. The CDR3 loop reads CASSWGLAAYNEQFF. CDR3 DNA: TGTGCCAGCAGCTGGGGACTAGCGGCATACAATGAGCAGTTCTTC.

V gene TRBV27 combines with J gene TRBJ2-3, with D tentatively TRBD2 (6 bases). Trimming cost V 5 bases and J 6 bases, with 18 bases left between them. Germline V gives CDR1 MNHEY, CDR2 SMNVEV (reference sequence). This CDR3 is built from 15 residues. CDR3: CASSRLAGLMDTQYF. The CDR3 region has the DNA TGTGCCAGCAGTCGTCTGGCGGGGTTAATGGATACGCAGTATTTT.

This chain uses TRBV19 with TRBJ2-5; D might be TRBD1 (6 bases). CDR1 is LNHDA and CDR2 is SQIVND in the germline V gene (reference sequence). There are 15 residues in the CDR3. V dropped 10 bases and J dropped 4 bases, with 22 bases sitting between them. The CDR3 loop is CATKKGHKGGETQYF. The CDR3 DNA reads TGTGCCACAAAGAAGGGACACAAAGGGGGAGAGACCCAGTACTTC.

V usage is TRBV10-2 and J usage is TRBJ1-6; 10 nucleotides match TRBD1. The CDR3 contains 14 residues. Per the germline V gene, CDR1 is WSHSY and CDR2 is SAAADI. V shed 4 bases and J 10 bases; nucleotides not matched to a gene: 4. The CDR3: CASSGGQGESPLHF. CDR3 nucleotides: TGCGCCAGCAGTGGTGGACAGGGGGAATCACCCCTCCACTTT.

The chain is built from TRBV19 and TRBJ1-5, with 7 nucleotides matching TRBD1. V shed 6 bases and J 2 bases; nucleotides not matched to a gene: 4. Germline V CDR1 and CDR2: LNHDA, SQIVND (reference sequence). This CDR3 has 14 amino acids. As DNA, the CDR3 is TGTGCCAGTAGCCAAACAGGGGGCAATCAGCCCCAGCATTTT. It yields the protein CASSQTGGNQPQHF.

The chain employs TRBV10-1 and TRBJ2-2, with 8 nucleotides matching TRBD2. Losses at the gene ends were 6 bases for V and 3 bases for J; bases not matched to a gene: 6. This CDR3 contains 15 residues. Germline CDR1 is WNHNN and CDR2 is SYGVQD (reference sequence). CDR3 nucleotide sequence: TGCGCCAGCAGCAGACTAGCGCATGACACCGGGGAGCTGTTTTTT. It is translated as CASSRLAHDTGELFF.

Within the sample, this clone is medium-sized. This sequence joins TRBV5-4 and TRBJ1-1; D might be TRBD1 (5 bases). The CDR3 consists of 15 residues. CDR1 and CDR2 (germline): SGHNT, YYREEE (reference sequence). Trimming left V 0 bases short and J 5 bases short, with 14 bases between. CDR3 nucleotides: TGTGCCAGCAGCTTGGGTTTGGGGGGAGGTACTGAAGCTTTCTTT. It is translated as CASSLGLGGGTEAFF.

There are a few counts of this clone. This chain joins TRBV27 and TRBJ2-7; 10 positions agree with TRBD1. The CDR3 is 19 amino acids. CDR1 and CDR2 from the germline V gene are MNHEY and SMNVEV (reference sequence). Germline trimming cut 7 bases from V and 2 bases from J; bases unmatched to any gene: 20. The CDR3 protein is CASTLRGTGAQQATYEQYF. Written as DNA, the CDR3 is TGTGCCAGCACCCTCAGGGGGACAGGGGCCCAACAGGCCACCTACGAGCAGTACTTC.